This is a list of T cell receptor beta chains from one sample in a study of cytomegalovirus exposure and HLA in healthy donors. Profiling relied on immunoSEQ multiplex PCR, and the TCRdb table lists in-frame clones only, not all of them. Of approximately 110,000 clones listed, approximately 80% are singletons. Sequenced: PBMCs. Receptors were obtained from a woman between 40 and 50 years old in good health and CMV-seropositive. Both conserved end residues are part of each CDR3. Fields, in order: clone size, V gene, D gene, J gene, CDR3 protein, CDR3 DNA. A D gene is named only where the DNA matches it firmly. A clone size is listed for some rows: how often the clone was seen (once, few, many), or a class if it is expanded.

.	TRBV6-6	TRBD1	TRBJ1-4	CASRTPGTGGEKLFF	TGTGCCAGCAGGACCCCCGGGACAGGCGGGGAAAAACTGTTTTTT
.	TRBV9	TRBD1	TRBJ2-1	CASSLLTPGQGSEQFF	TGTGCCAGCAGCCTTCTTACCCCGGGACAGGGGAGTGAGCAGTTCTTC
.	TRBV29-1	.	TRBJ2-7	CSVRTGYEQYF	TGCAGCGTCAGAACAGGGTACGAGCAGTACTTC
few	TRBV5-5	.	TRBJ2-2	CASSLLGGGSTGELFF	TGTGCCAGCAGCCTACTAGGGGGAGGGAGTACCGGGGAGCTGTTTTTT
.	TRBV6-4	TRBD1	TRBJ2-7	CASRGQRTSYEQYF	TGTGCCAGCCGGGGACAGCGGACCTCCTACGAGCAGTACTTC
.	TRBV2	TRBD2	TRBJ2-2	CASASRAGGYSGELFF	TGTGCCAGCGCGTCAAGGGCGGGAGGGTACAGCGGGGAGCTGTTTTTT
.	TRBV28	.	TRBJ2-7	CASSLWMDGNYEQYF	TGTGCCAGCAGTTTATGGATGGACGGGAACTACGAGCAGTACTTC
once	TRBV30	TRBD2	TRBJ2-7	CAWSEFLRTSGYEQYF	TGTGCCTGGAGTGAGTTTCTCAGGACTAGCGGATACGAGCAGTACTTC
.	TRBV2	TRBD1	TRBJ1-2	CASNGQGAPRSGYTF	TGTGCCAGCAATGGACAGGGGGCGCCCCGAAGTGGCTACACCTTC
.	TRBV7-8	TRBD1	TRBJ1-5	CASSQDRGATAQHF	TGTGCCAGCAGCCAAGACAGGGGAGCAACGGCCCAGCATTTT
.	TRBV25-1	.	TRBJ2-2	CASSRATGELFF	TGTGCCAGCAGCCGAGCCACCGGGGAGCTGTTTTTT
.	TRBV10-3	TRBD1	TRBJ1-5	CAISAGQDNQPQHF	TGTGCCATCAGCGCGGGACAGGACAATCAGCCCCAGCATTTT
.	TRBV28	.	TRBJ1-2	CASSNGAAYGYTF	TGTGCCAGCTCCAACGGTGCGGCCTATGGCTACACCTTC
.	TRBV5-1	TRBD1	TRBJ2-7	CASSPSGQGANEQYF	TGCGCCAGCAGCCCTTCTGGGCAGGGGGCGAACGAGCAGTACTTC
few	TRBV30	TRBD1	TRBJ1-5	CAWADRGNQPQHF	TGTGCCTGGGCCGACAGGGGCAATCAGCCCCAGCATTTT
.	TRBV4-1	.	TRBJ1-2	CASSQGSWGRQDGYTF	TGCGCCAGCAGCCAAGGGTCTTGGGGGCGCCAAGATGGCTACACCTTC
.	TRBV10-2	TRBD1	TRBJ1-2	CASSDPFSGTETGYGYTF	TGCGCCAGCAGTGATCCTTTTTCCGGGACAGAGACCGGCTATGGCTACACCTTC
.	TRBV5-6	TRBD1	TRBJ1-2	CASRDRAIGYTF	TGTGCCAGTCGGGACAGGGCAATTGGCTACACCTTC
.	TRBV5-1	TRBD1	TRBJ1-3	CASSLVGQGAGNTIYF	TGCGCCAGCAGCTTGGTGGGACAGGGGGCTGGAAACACCATATATTTT
few	TRBV28	.	TRBJ2-3	CASWGGSTDTQYF	TGTGCCAGCTGGGGCGGCAGCACAGATACGCAGTATTTT
.	TRBV6-1	.	TRBJ1-5	CASSAWPQHF	TGTGCCAGCAGTGCGTGGCCCCAGCATTTT
.	TRBV6-5	TRBD2	TRBJ2-7	CASSYGTRRDEQYF	TGTGCCAGCAGTTACGGGACTAGGCGCGACGAGCAGTACTTC
.	TRBV7-3	TRBD2	TRBJ2-1	CASSKHGLADDEQFF	TGTGCCAGCAGCAAGCACGGACTAGCGGACGATGAGCAGTTCTTC
.	TRBV5-4	TRBD1	TRBJ2-1	CASSSGQGASYNEQFF	TGTGCCAGCAGCTCCGGACAGGGGGCCTCCTACAATGAGCAGTTCTTC
.	TRBV2	.	TRBJ2-5	CASVTSVKETQYF	TGTGCCAGCGTAACCAGCGTTAAAGAGACCCAGTACTTC
.	TRBV6-1	TRBD1	TRBJ1-4	CASSEPTGGMLEKLFF	TGTGCCAGCAGTGAGCCCACAGGGGGGATGTTAGAAAAACTGTTTTTT
.	TRBV15	TRBD2	TRBJ2-1	CATSRELAFSYNEQFF	TGTGCCACCAGCAGAGAACTAGCGTTCTCCTACAATGAGCAGTTCTTC
few	TRBV27	TRBD2	TRBJ2-7	CASSLSAGGYEQYF	TGTGCCAGCAGTTTATCGGCGGGGGGCTACGAGCAGTACTTC
.	TRBV14	.	TRBJ2-1	CASSQEFGRGLKQFF	TGTGCCAGCAGCCAAGAATTCGGACGGGGACTTAAGCAGTTCTTC